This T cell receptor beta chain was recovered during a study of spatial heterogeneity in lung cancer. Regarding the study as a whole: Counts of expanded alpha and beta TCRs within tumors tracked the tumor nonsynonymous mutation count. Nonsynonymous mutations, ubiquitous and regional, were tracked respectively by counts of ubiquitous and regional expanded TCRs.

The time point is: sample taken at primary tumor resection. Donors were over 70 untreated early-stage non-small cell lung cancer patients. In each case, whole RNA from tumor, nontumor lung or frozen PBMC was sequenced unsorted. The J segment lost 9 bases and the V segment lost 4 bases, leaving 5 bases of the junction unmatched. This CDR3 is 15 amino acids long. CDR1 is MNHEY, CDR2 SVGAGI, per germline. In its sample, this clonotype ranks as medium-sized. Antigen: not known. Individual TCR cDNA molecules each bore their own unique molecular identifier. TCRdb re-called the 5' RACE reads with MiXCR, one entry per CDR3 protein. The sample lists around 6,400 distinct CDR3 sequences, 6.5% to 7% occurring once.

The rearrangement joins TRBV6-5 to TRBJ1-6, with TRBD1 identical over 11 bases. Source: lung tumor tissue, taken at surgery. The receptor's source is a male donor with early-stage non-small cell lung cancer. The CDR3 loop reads CASSSRDRGISPLHF. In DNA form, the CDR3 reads TGTGCCAGCAGTTCTCGGGACAGGGGGATTTCACCCCTCCACTTT.